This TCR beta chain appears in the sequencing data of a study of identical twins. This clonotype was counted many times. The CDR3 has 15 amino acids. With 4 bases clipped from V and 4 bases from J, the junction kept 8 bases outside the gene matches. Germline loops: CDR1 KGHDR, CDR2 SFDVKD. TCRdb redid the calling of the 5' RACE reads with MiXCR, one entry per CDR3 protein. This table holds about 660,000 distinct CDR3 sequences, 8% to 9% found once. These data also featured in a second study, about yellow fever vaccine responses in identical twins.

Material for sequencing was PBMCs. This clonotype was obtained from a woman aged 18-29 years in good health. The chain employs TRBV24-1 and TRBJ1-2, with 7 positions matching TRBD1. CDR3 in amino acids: CATSDRQGSPYGYTF. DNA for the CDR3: TGTGCCACCAGTGACAGACAGGGAAGCCCCTATGGCTACACCTTC.